These T cell receptor beta chains were read from a single sample in a study of T cell responses to AZD1222 COVID-19 vaccine. Assay used: immunoSEQ multiplex PCR; TCRdb lists only in-frame clones, some missing. The sample records some 130,000 clones, about 90% being singletons. This specimen consisted of peripheral blood, obtained on day 0 of AZD1222 vaccination. These receptors were taken from an adult in good health. CDR3s include the opening cysteine and the closing phenylalanine or tryptophan. A D gene is named only where the DNA matches it firmly. Size is stated for part of the rows, as once, few or many counts, or as a class when the clone is expanded.

d_gene | abundance | j_gene | v_gene | CDR3aa | CDR3nt
NA | NA | TRBJ2-7 | TRBV6-2/TRBV6-3 | CASSLGNEQYF | TGTGCCAGCAGTTTGGGGAACGAGCAGTACTTC
NA | NA | TRBJ1-2 | TRBV30 | CAWRGGGGVYGYTF | TGTGCCTGGAGAGGTGGCGGGGGGGTCTATGGCTACACCTTC
NA | NA | TRBJ2-7 | TRBV2 | CASSADREDLYEQYF | TGTGCCAGCAGTGCCGACAGGGAGGACTTGTACGAGCAGTACTTC
NA | NA | TRBJ2-1 | TRBV3-1/TRBV3-2 | CASSSSHSAGLSYNEQFF | TGTGCCAGCAGCAGCAGCCACTCAGCGGGCCTCTCCTACAATGAGCAGTTCTTC
TRBD1 | NA | TRBJ1-5 | TRBV18 | CASSLDRGHQPQHF | TGTGCCAGCTCACTGGACAGGGGTCATCAGCCCCAGCATTTT
TRBD1 | once | TRBJ1-5 | TRBV27 | CASSLFTGGGQPQHF | TGTGCCAGCAGTTTATTTACAGGGGGCGGGCAGCCCCAGCATTTT
NA | NA | TRBJ2-2 | TRBV28 | CASSYIRTGELFF | TGTGCCAGCAGTTATATACGCACCGGGGAGCTGTTTTTT
TRBD1 | once | TRBJ1-5 | TRBV28 | CASSYSGTGRSNQPQHF | TGTGCCAGCAGTTACTCCGGGACAGGGAGAAGCAATCAGCCCCAGCATTTT
TRBD2 | NA | TRBJ2-3 | TRBV13 | CASHRGETSTDTQYF | TGTGCCAGCCACCGGGGGGAAACTAGCACAGATACGCAGTATTTT
NA | NA | TRBJ2-7 | TRBV28 | CASSLSVRGAYEQYF | TGTGCCAGCAGTTTATCCGTGCGGGGTGCCTACGAGCAGTACTTC
TRBD1 | NA | TRBJ1-5 | TRBV24-1 | CATWPRGVYQPQHF | TGTGCCACCTGGCCCAGGGGGGTGTATCAGCCCCAGCATTTT
TRBD2 | NA | TRBJ2-7 | TRBV4-2 | CASSQHYRTSGGTFYEQYF | TGTGCCAGCAGCCAGCATTACCGGACTAGCGGGGGGACCTTCTACGAGCAGTACTTC
TRBD1 | NA | TRBJ1-1 | TRBV15 | CATSRGQGFGTEAFF | TGTGCCACCAGCAGAGGACAGGGATTTGGGACTGAAGCTTTCTTT
TRBD1 | NA | TRBJ1-4 | TRBV15 | CATRQGGEKLFF | TGTGCCACCCGACAGGGAGGAGAAAAACTGTTTTTT
NA | few | TRBJ1-1 | TRBV12-3/TRBV12-4 | CASSSRMNTEAFF | TGTGCCAGCAGTTCCAGGATGAACACTGAAGCTTTCTTT
NA | NA | TRBJ1-5 | TRBV9 | CASSLGGQNQPQHF | TGTGCCAGCAGCCTGGGGGGGCAGAATCAGCCCCAGCATTTT
TRBD1 | once | TRBJ2-3 | TRBV7-9 | CASSYGQGATDTQYF | TGTGCCAGCAGCTACGGACAGGGGGCCACAGATACGCAGTATTTT
NA | NA | TRBJ2-5 | TRBV24-1 | CATSDAGGPETQYF | TGTGCCACCAGTGATGCTGGGGGTCCGGAGACCCAGTACTTC
NA | NA | TRBJ1-2 | TRBV18 | CASSPPTTNYGYTF | TGTGCCAGCTCACCCCCGACTACTAACTATGGCTACACCTTC
NA | NA | TRBJ1-1 | TRBV5-1 | CASSLVLGTEAFF | TGCGCCAGCAGCTTGGTCCTTGGCACTGAAGCTTTCTTT
NA | NA | TRBJ1-5 | TRBV7-8 | CASSFNRVRNQPQHF | TGTGCCAGCAGCTTTAACAGGGTAAGGAATCAGCCCCAGCATTTT
NA | NA | TRBJ1-1 | TRBV19 | CASIMGAGYMTEAFF | TGTGCCAGTATTATGGGGGCAGGTTATATGACTGAAGCTTTCTTT
NA | NA | TRBJ1-4 | TRBV28 | CASRLPGQINEKLFF | TGTGCCAGCAGACTTCCGGGACAAATTAATGAAAAACTGTTTTTT
NA | NA | TRBJ1-1 | TRBV19 | CASSAGQGTAFF | TGTGCCAGTTCCGCAGGGCAGGGGACGGCTTTCTTT
NA | NA | TRBJ1-1 | TRBV18 | CASSPTGRTEAFF | TGTGCCAGCTCTCCGACAGGAAGGACTGAAGCTTTCTTT
TRBD2 | NA | TRBJ2-1 | TRBV7-2 | CASSLNAGGYNEQFF | TGTGCCAGCAGCTTAAACGCGGGGGGCTACAATGAGCAGTTCTTC
NA | NA | TRBJ2-2 | TRBV3-1/TRBV3-2 | CASSTRTPSNTGELFF | TGTGCCAGCAGCACCCGGACACCTTCGAACACCGGGGAGCTGTTTTTT
NA | NA | TRBJ1-6 | TRBV28 | CASTLRQAGSSPLHF | TGTGCCAGCACCCTCCGACAGGCAGGGAGTTCACCCCTCCACTTT
NA | NA | TRBJ2-7 | TRBV7-2 | CASSPRPRGYEQYF | TGTGCCAGCAGCCCACGGCCCCGGGGGTACGAGCAGTACTTC
NA | NA | TRBJ2-3 | TRBV5-6 | CASSLSLELNNHYAKYF | TGTGCCAGCAGCTTGTCGTTGGAACTAAATAACCACTACGCAAAGTATTTT
NA | NA | TRBJ1-3 | TRBV5-1 | CASSFTGTRSGNTIYF | TGCGCCAGCAGCTTCACAGGCACGCGATCTGGAAACACCATATATTTT
NA | NA | TRBJ1-1 | TRBV7-9 | CASSLATEAFF | TGTGCCAGCAGCTTAGCTACTGAAGCTTTCTTT
NA | NA | TRBJ1-5 | TRBV3-1/TRBV3-2 | CASSPDGDQPQHF | TGTGCCAGCAGCCCGGACGGAGATCAGCCCCAGCATTTT
NA | NA | TRBJ2-7 | TRBV5-1 | CASSLGQESLYEQYF | TGCGCCAGCAGCTTGGGACAGGAAAGCTTATACGAGCAGTACTTC
NA | few | TRBJ2-1 | TRBV10-3 | CAISENYAHEQFF | TGTGCCATCAGTGAGAACTATGCCCATGAGCAGTTCTTC
NA | NA | TRBJ2-5 | TRBV10-3 | CAISVRELETQYF | TGTGCCATCAGTGTTAGGGAGCTAGAGACCCAGTACTTC
TRBD2 | NA | TRBJ2-1 | TRBV7-3 | CASSVAGGTYNEQFF | TGTGCCAGCAGCGTAGCGGGGGGGACCTACAATGAGCAGTTCTTC
NA | NA | TRBJ2-1 | TRBV21-1 | CASTLLCGGRNEQFF | TGTGCCAGCACCCTACTTTGCGGGGGGCGGAATGAGCAGTTCTTC
TRBD2 | NA | TRBJ2-1 | TRBV7-2 | CASSPPRLVAGGQKGEQFF | TGTGCCAGCAGCCCACCCCGACTGGTAGCGGGGGGGCAGAAGGGTGAGCAGTTCTTC
NA | NA | TRBJ1-1 | TRBV27 | CASKRQENTEAFF | TGTGCCAGCAAAAGGCAGGAGAACACTGAAGCTTTCTTT
TRBD2 | once | TRBJ2-1 | TRBV7-6 | CASSLGEGGVFYNEQFF | TGTGCCAGCAGCTTAGGGGAGGGAGGAGTATTCTACAATGAGCAGTTCTTC
NA | NA | TRBJ1-6 | TRBV5-4 | CASSVGGTRNSPLHF | TGTGCCAGCAGCGTTGGGGGGACTCGAAATTCACCCCTCCACTTT
NA | NA | TRBJ2-6 | TRBV19 | CASSMTVSGANVLTF | TGTGCCAGTAGTATGACCGTCTCTGGGGCCAACGTCCTGACTTTC
TRBD2 | NA | TRBJ2-5 | TRBV6-5 | CASSRGLAGVETQYF | TGTGCCAGCAGTAGGGGACTAGCGGGGGTAGAGACCCAGTACTTC
NA | NA | TRBJ2-6 | TRBV4-3 | CASSQGSSGANVLTF | TGCGCCAGCAGCCAAGGGAGTTCTGGGGCCAACGTCCTGACTTTC
NA | NA | TRBJ2-7 | TRBV27 | CASSPTVISPEQYF | TGTGCCAGCAGTCCCACGGTTATCTCGCCCGAGCAGTACTTC
NA | NA | TRBJ2-5 | TRBV4-1 | CASSQITGLGTQYF | TGCGCCAGCAGCCAAATTACAGGGTTGGGGACCCAGTACTTC
NA | NA | TRBJ1-5 | TRBV6-5 | CASSYSLGRPQHF | TGTGCCAGCAGTTACTCCTTGGGCCGGCCCCAGCATTTT
TRBD1 | NA | TRBJ1-1 | TRBV5-6 | CASSLLGTELNTEAFF | TGTGCCAGCAGCTTGTTGGGGACAGAGTTGAACACTGAAGCTTTCTTT